This T cell receptor (beta chain) is drawn from a study of T cell changes during pregnancy in multiple sclerosis (dated by TCRdb to the late 2010s). About the study as a whole: In women with multiple sclerosis, the researchers looked at how the T cell repertoire shifted as pregnancy progressed.

Library method: the immunoSEQ multiplex PCR assay. TCRdb retrieved this table from immuneACCESS and kept in-frame rearrangements only. Not all clones are present; in checked studies, unresolved V genes account for under half, and no reason is known for the remainder. This sample is represented by some 67,000 clones; roughly 94% of them were singletons. The ten largest clones capture approximately 1.5% of the sample. The CDR3 covers 13 residues, taking in both the cysteine and the phenylalanine. The DNA shown is the 39-base CDR3, in frame from base 1. The germline V gene encodes CDR1 ENHRY and CDR2 SYGVKD. About this clone itself: Its antigen specificity is not known. One end of the junction varies from germline; a read error may be responsible.

The source was peripheral blood, collected after pregnancy. The TCR comes from a female donor with multiple sclerosis, enrolled in a pregnancy study. The V gene is TRBV10-3 and the J gene is TRBJ1-1; 7 junctional bases match TRBD1. The base sequence is TGTGCCATCAGTGGGGATCAGGGGGACAAGCGCGGCTTT. Translated, it reads CAISGDQGDKRGF.